These 23 T cell receptor beta chains originate from one sample sequenced in a study of T cell repertoires in cytomegalovirus infection. Their specific antigens are unknown. One entry per CDR3 protein results from TCRdb running MiXCR on the reads. The table includes some 900,000 distinct CDR3 sequences, around a third detected once. The sample here was cultured CD8+ T cells from PBMCs, taken from culture after CMV antigen stimulation. All receptors come from a human donor in good health (CMV status not recorded). Some clones in this sample may be carry-over from other donors' samples.

About this clonotype itself: This may be a read error: a much more frequent sequence differs by one nucleotide. The chain has TRBV6-5 and TRBJ2-2; D ambiguous. Deletions cut 0 bases from V and 4 bases from J, with 3 bases between. The germline gives CDR1 MNHEY, CDR2 SVGAGI. The CDR3 length is 13 residues. The CDR3 sequence: CASSYSFTGELFF. CDR3 in DNA: TGTGCCAGCAGTTACTCGTTCACCGGGGAGCTGTTTTTT.

This clonotype has a handful of counts. The chain recombines TRBV7-9 with TRBJ1-1, with unresolved D. The germline CDR1 and CDR2 sequences are SEHNR and FQNEAQ (reference sequence). Trimming left V 4 bases short and J 5 bases short, with 20 bases between. There are 16 residues in the CDR3. The CDR3: CASSSKDSALGTEAFF. In nucleotides, the CDR3 is TGTGCCAGCAGCTCAAAGGACTCAGCCCTGGGAACTGAAGCTTTCTTT.

Ten or more counts support this clonotype. The J gene is TRBJ2-5, the V gene TRBV7-2; 12 positions agree with TRBD2. The germline CDR1 and CDR2 sequences are SGHTA and FQGNSA. V lost 4 bases, J lost 5 bases, and 5 bases stayed unmatched. This CDR3 comprises 15 residues. Here the CDR3 reads CASSSSGGEGETQYF. CDR3 nucleotide sequence: TGTGCCAGCAGCTCTAGCGGGGGGGAAGGGGAGACCCAGTACTTC.

The rearrangement uses TRBV6-6 and TRBJ1-3, with D unclear. Germline V gene sequence: CDR1 MNHNY, CDR2 SVGAGI (reference sequence). The V and J ends lost 2 bases and 8 bases respectively, with 7 bases between them. The CDR3 sequence is 12 residues long. The CDR3 nucleotides are TGTGCCAGCAGTTACGGTGGCCACACCATATATTTT. As protein: CASSYGGHTIYF.

This clonotype turned up a few times. The chain joins TRBV5-6 to TRBJ1-1; a possible D gene is TRBD1 (6 bases). CDR1 and CDR2 from the germline V gene are SGHDT and YYEEEE. Trimming took 4 bases from V and 4 from J, leaving 8 bases between them. There are 12 residues in the CDR3. CDR3 in amino acids: CASSTGTTEAFF. CDR3 DNA: TGTGCCAGCAGCACAGGGACCACTGAAGCTTTCTTT.

The rearrangement joins TRBV7-2 to TRBJ2-5, with 8 bases lining up with TRBD2. After removal of 5 bases from V and 5 bases from J, the junction contained 10 bases not matched to a gene. The CDR3 is 15 residues long. Germline lookup yields CDR1 SGHTA and CDR2 FQGNSA. CDR3 in amino acids: CASSPWAGGGETQYF. CDR3 coding DNA: TGTGCCAGCAGCCCATGGGCGGGGGGCGGCGAGACCCAGTACTTC.

This rearrangement joins TRBV18 to TRBJ1-1, with 9 positions matching TRBD1. The ends lost 4 bases at V and 1 base at J; junction bases unmatched: 10. CDR1 and CDR2 from the germline V gene are KGHSH and LQKENI. This CDR3 comprises 17 residues. The CDR3 DNA follows: TGTGCCAGCTCACAGGTACCTGGACAGGGGAAGAACACTGAAGCTTTCTTT. Translation gives CASSQVPGQGKNTEAFF. Full variable domain (remainder filled in from reference TRBV18 and TRBJ1-1): NAGVMQNPRHLVRRRGQEARLRCSPMKGHSHVYWYRQLPEEGLKFMVYLQKENIIDESGMPKERFSAEFPKEGPSILRIQQVVRGDSAAYFCASSQVPGQGKNTEAFFGQGTRLTVV.

This clonotype was seen more than once but under ten times. This chain joins TRBV19 and TRBJ2-7; 7 bases are a match to TRBD1. V shed 2 bases, J shed 3 bases, and the junction held 4 bases outside the gene matches. The CDR3 contains 14 residues. Germline CDR1 is LNHDA and CDR2 is SQIVND (reference sequence). The CDR3 bases are TGTGCCAGTAGTATACCCGGACAGGTCTACGAGCAGTACTTC. Its protein is CASSIPGQVYEQYF.

The DNA for the CDR3 is TGCAGTGCTAGAGATGTCGGGGGTGCCTACGAGCAGTACTTC. It translates to CSARDVGGAYEQYF. The chain links TRBV20-1 to TRBJ2-7, with D perhaps TRBD2 (6 bases). Trimming pared 0 bases from V and 2 bases from J, leaving 11 bases between. Germline V CDR1 and CDR2: DFQATT, SNEGSKA (reference sequence). The CDR3 covers 14 residues.

This clonotype was detected once. This sequence joins TRBV9 and TRBJ2-1, with TRBD2 matching 10 bases. The CDR3 loop spans 16 amino acids. Germline CDR1 is SGDLS and CDR2 is YYNGEE. After removal of 3 bases from V and 3 bases from J, the junction contained 6 bases not matched to a gene. The CDR3 loop reads CASSDPSSGGYNEQFF. In nucleotides, the CDR3 is TGTGCCAGCAGCGACCCTTCTAGCGGGGGCTACAATGAGCAGTTCTTC.

This clonotype was seen only a few times. The V gene is TRBV29-1, the J gene TRBJ1-1; D is unresolved. Germline V CDR1 and CDR2: SQVTM, ANQGSEA. This CDR3 is built from 8 residues. CDR3 nucleotide sequence: TGCAGAGAGCTAGAAGCTTTCTTT. It yields the protein CRELEAFF.

This chain links TRBV7-6 with TRBJ2-7; D unclear. The germline V gene has CDR1 SGHVS and CDR2 FNYEAQ. With 0 bases removed from V and 7 bases from J, the gap between germline ends came to 10 bases. The CDR3 length is 13 residues. In DNA, the CDR3 is TGTGCCAGCAGCTTAGCCCCGAGCAGGGAGCAGTACTTC. Protein sequence: CASSLAPSREQYF.

This rearrangement joins TRBV7-6 to TRBJ2-1; 7 bases are shared with TRBD2. Unmatched junction bases numbered 6, after V lost 2 bases and J lost 2 bases. Germline CDR1 SGHVS, CDR2 FNYEAQ. This CDR3 contains 16 residues. The CDR3 DNA follows: TGTGCCAGCAGCTTACTAGCGGACGTACCCTACAATGAGCAGTTCTTC. This gives the protein CASSLLADVPYNEQFF.

The V and J genes are TRBV28 and TRBJ2-3; 7 bases match TRBD1. Germline assignment: CDR1 MDHEN and CDR2 SYDVKM. V was pared by 7 bases and J by 3 bases, with 7 bases of the junction left unmatched. This CDR3 region has 14 residues. CDR3 in amino acids: CASTWDRLTDTQYF. CDR3 nucleotides: TGTGCCAGCACCTGGGACAGACTTACAGATACGCAGTATTTT.

As concerns this clonotype: A read error is possible here, since a much larger clone lies one base away. The J gene is TRBJ1-4, the V gene TRBV7-2, with 10 bases aligning to TRBD1. Trimming at V came to 9 bases and at J to 5 bases, leaving 6 bases not matched to a gene. The CDR3 is 14 residues long. CDR1 and CDR2 (germline): SGHTA, FQGNSA. The CDR3 DNA reads as TGTGCCAGTTGGGGACAGGGGCGGAATGAAAAACTGTTTTTT. Its protein product is CASWGQGRNEKLFF.

The sample holds a few counts of this clonotype. The chain uses TRBV6-6 and TRBJ2-3, with 9 bases that match TRBD1. Germline values: CDR1 MNHNY, CDR2 SVGAGI (reference sequence). The CDR3 consists of 17 residues. Trimming removed 1 base from V and 5 bases from J; junction bases left unmatched: 10. CDR3 amino acids: CASSYLRRDRVQDTQYF. The CDR3 DNA follows: TGTGCCAGCAGTTACTTACGCCGGGACAGGGTCCAAGATACGCAGTATTTT.

The chain has TRBV28 and TRBJ2-4, with TRBD2 matching over 14 bases. The germline V gene has CDR1 MDHEN and CDR2 SYDVKM. The CDR3 length is 18 residues. V trimming: 8 bases; J trimming: 7 bases; junction bases outside the gene matches: 16. This CDR3 is CASVSTGTSGGGKNIQYF. CDR3 DNA sequence: TGTGCCAGCGTATCTACCGGGACTAGCGGGGGAGGGAAGAACATTCAGTACTTC. The complete variable domain, with remaining parts taken from reference TRBV28 and TRBJ2-4, reads DVKVTQSSRYLVKRTGEKVFLECVQDMDHENMFWYRQDPGLGLRLIYFSYDVKMKEKGDIPEGYSVSREKKERFSLILESASTNQTSMYLCASVSTGTSGGGKNIQYFGAGTRLSVL.

The table lists this clonotype with many counts. The rearrangement joins TRBV7-2 to TRBJ1-6; D not certain. V lost 5 bases, J lost 9 bases, and 11 bases lay in between. The germline V gene encodes CDR1 SGHTA and CDR2 FQGNSA. CDR3 length equals 13 residues. The CDR3 DNA reads as TGTGCCAGCAGCCTTAGGAGTGGTTCACCCCTCCACTTT. Translated, it gives CASSLRSGSPLHF.

The chain carries TRBV28 and TRBJ2-7; 9 positions match TRBD1. V gave up 6 bases and J gave up 0 bases; unmatched junction bases: 3. Germline V gene sequence: CDR1 MDHEN, CDR2 SYDVKM. The CDR3 runs to 14 residues. This chain's CDR3 is CASRDRGISYEQYV. The CDR3 DNA reads TGTGCCAGCAGGGACAGGGGTATCTCCTACGAGCAGTACGTC.

To note about this clonotype: One junction end does not reproduce the germline sequence, and a read error may be involved. The chain joins TRBV7-9 to TRBJ2-1, with TRBD2 matching over 7 bases. Germline loops: CDR1 SEHNR, CDR2 FQNEAQ (reference sequence). The CDR3 totals 17 residues. This CDR3 is CANSPEAGRATFDEQFF. CDR3 nucleotide sequence: TGTGCCAACAGCCCCGAAGCGGGGCGAGCTACATTCGATGAGCAGTTCTTC.

The rearrangement joins TRBV27 to TRBJ2-5; D remains unclear. The CDR3 contains 12 residues. V was clipped by 3 bases and J by 6 bases, with 8 bases between them. Germline V gene data show CDR1 as MNHEY and CDR2 as SMNVEV (reference sequence). The CDR3 region is CASSFMGKTQYF. DNA for the CDR3: TGTGCCAGCAGTTTTATGGGAAAGACCCAGTACTTC.

The J gene is TRBJ2-7, the V gene TRBV9; a possible D gene is TRBD2 (6 bases). This CDR3 spans 15 amino acids. The germline CDR1 and CDR2 sequences are SGDLS and YYNGEE. V was cut by 4 bases and J by 3 bases, with 17 bases left in between. CDR3 sequence reads: CASSPGDRINYEQYV. The CDR3 DNA is TGTGCCAGCAGCCCGGGGGACCGGATAAACTACGAGCAGTACGTC.

This clonotype was recorded many times. The chain uses TRBV7-2 and TRBJ1-4, with a possible D match to TRBD1 (5 bases). Germline V gives CDR1 SGHTA, CDR2 FQGNSA. V dropped 0 bases and J dropped 7 bases, with 27 bases sitting between them. The CDR3 sequence is 20 residues long. CDR3 region: CASSLAHRDPPREATEKLFF. In DNA, the CDR3 is TGTGCCAGCAGCTTAGCGCACCGGGACCCACCAAGGGAGGCGACTGAAAAACTGTTTTTT.